This T cell receptor beta chain was recovered during a study of T cells in Graves' hyperthyroidism and ophthalmopathy. Study results and limitations: Separating ophthalmopathy from stable hyperthyroidism was achieved by a 13 V-J model. Most thyroid-expanded clonotypes above 0.001 were also found in blood.

TCR beta CDR3 sequences were amplified from RNA transcripts. HTBI primers were used for first-round RT-PCR of the TCR CDR3. TCRdb independently ran MiXCR on the multiplex PCR reads; one entry per CDR3 protein. The table has roughly 380,000 distinct CDR3 sequences, around 14% seen once; the top ten hold approximately 9.9%. The CDR3 covers 16 residues. The germline V gene encodes CDR1 SGHRS and CDR2 YFSETQ. Every diagnosis used clinical symptoms, serum thyroxine and TRAb, thyroid ultrasound and orbital computed tomography. About this clonotype itself: Its target is unknown. Since a much larger clone is just one base distant, this may be a read error.

This chain links TRBV5-1 with TRBJ1-1; the D gene is possibly TRBD1 (6 bases). Sample: blood. This receptor was taken from an older woman with Graves' hyperthyroidism. This chain's CDR3 is CASGLVGGARNTEAFF. CDR3 DNA: TGCGCCAGCGGCTTGGTGGGGGGGGCCAGGAACACTGAAGCTTTCTTT. Together with reference TRBV5-1 and TRBJ1-1, the CDR3 gives the full variable domain: KAGVTQTPRYLIKTRGQQVTLSCSPISGHRSVSWYQQTPGQGLQFLFEYFSETQRNKGNFPGRFSGRQFSNSRSEMNVSTLELGDSALYLCASGLVGGARNTEAFFGQGTRLTVV.